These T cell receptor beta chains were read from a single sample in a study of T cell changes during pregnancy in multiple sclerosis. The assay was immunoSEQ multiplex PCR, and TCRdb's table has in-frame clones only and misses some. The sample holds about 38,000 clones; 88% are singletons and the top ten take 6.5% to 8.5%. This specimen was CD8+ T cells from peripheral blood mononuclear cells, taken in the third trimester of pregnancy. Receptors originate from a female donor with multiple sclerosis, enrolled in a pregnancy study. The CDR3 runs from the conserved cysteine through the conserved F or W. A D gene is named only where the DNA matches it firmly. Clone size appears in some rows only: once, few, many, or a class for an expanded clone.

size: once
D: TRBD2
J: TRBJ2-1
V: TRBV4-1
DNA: TGCGCCGGGCCGGGGGGGAATGAGCAGTTCTTC
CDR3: CAGPGGNEQFF

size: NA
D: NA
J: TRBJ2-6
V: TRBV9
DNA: TGTGCCAGCAGCGTACGGGGGGCAGGTGGGGCCAACGTCCTGACTTTC
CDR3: CASSVRGAGGANVLTF

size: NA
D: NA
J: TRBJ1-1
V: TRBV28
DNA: TGTGCCAGCAGTCACCCTGAAGCGGGCACTGAAGCTTTCTTT
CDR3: CASSHPEAGTEAFF

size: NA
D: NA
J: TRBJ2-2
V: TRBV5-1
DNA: TGCGCCAGCAGCTTGGTTACCAGGGCGAACACCGGGGAGCTGTTTTTT
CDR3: CASSLVTRANTGELFF

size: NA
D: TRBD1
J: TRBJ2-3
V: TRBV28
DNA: TGTGCCAGCAGCTACAGGGGCGGCGCAGATACGCAGTATTTT
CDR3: CASSYRGGADTQYF

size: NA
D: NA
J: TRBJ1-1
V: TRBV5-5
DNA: TGTGCCAGCAGCTTGTATCCATTGAGGAACACTGAAGCTTTCTTT
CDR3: CASSLYPLRNTEAFF

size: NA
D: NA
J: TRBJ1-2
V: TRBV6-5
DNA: TGTGCCGGCAGTATGGGGGGTAGTGACGGCTACACCTTC
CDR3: CAGSMGGSDGYTF

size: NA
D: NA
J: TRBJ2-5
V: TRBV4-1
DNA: TGCGCCAGCAGCCAAGGCGTAGGGAGGTTGGGGACCCAGTACTTC
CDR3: CASSQGVGRLGTQYF

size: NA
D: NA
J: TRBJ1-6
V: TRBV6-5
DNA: TGTGCCAGCAGTTACACGGAGGGGAATTCACCCCTCCACTTT
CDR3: CASSYTEGNSPLHF

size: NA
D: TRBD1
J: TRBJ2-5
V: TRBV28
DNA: TGTGCCAGCTCGACATGGGGACAGGGGGTACAAGAGACCCAGTACTTC
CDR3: CASSTWGQGVQETQYF

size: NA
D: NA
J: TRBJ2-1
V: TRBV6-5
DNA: TGTGCCAGCACCCCAGGGGAGAGCTCCTACAATGAGCAGTTCTTC
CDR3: CASTPGESSYNEQFF

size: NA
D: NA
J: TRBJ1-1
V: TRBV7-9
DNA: TGTGCCAGCAGCTTAGTCTCTACTGAAGCTTTCTTT
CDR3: CASSLVSTEAFF

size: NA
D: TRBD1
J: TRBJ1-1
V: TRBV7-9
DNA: TGTGCCAGCAGCTTAGGAGGACCGGGACAGGGCCCTATGAACACTGAAGCTTTCTTT
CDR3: CASSLGGPGQGPMNTEAFF

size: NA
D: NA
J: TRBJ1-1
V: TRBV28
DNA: TGTGCCAGCAGTTCAATCCGGGGAAGACGTGAAGCTTTCTTT
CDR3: CASSSIRGRREAFF

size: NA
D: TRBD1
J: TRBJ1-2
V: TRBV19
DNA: TGTGCCAGTATCGGCCTTGACAGGGCCCCGTATGGCTACACCTTC
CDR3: CASIGLDRAPYGYTF

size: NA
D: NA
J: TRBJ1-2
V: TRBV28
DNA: TGTGCCAGCAGCCTAAGATTTGTGGTCTATGGCTACACCTTC
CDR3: CASSLRFVVYGYTF

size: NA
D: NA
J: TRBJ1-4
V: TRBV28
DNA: TGTGCCAGCAGCCTGCCCGAGGGTGCTGAAAAACTGTTTTTT
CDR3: CASSLPEGAEKLFF

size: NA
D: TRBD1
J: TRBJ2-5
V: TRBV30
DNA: TGTGCCTGGAGTTATTGGACAGGGGGTTCTGAGACCCAGTACTTC
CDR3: CAWSYWTGGSETQYF

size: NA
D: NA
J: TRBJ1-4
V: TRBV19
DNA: TGTGCCAGTAGTATTATGACAGGAGCTAATGAAAAACTGTTTTTT
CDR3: CASSIMTGANEKLFF

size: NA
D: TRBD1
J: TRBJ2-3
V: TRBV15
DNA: TGTGCCACCAGCGTATCCCCCCGGGACAGAAAATCAGATACGCAGTATTTT
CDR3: CATSVSPRDRKSDTQYF

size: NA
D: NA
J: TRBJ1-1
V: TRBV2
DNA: TGTGCCAAAGAACAGACAGGCGGTAAGAACACTGAAGCTTTCTTT
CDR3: CAKEQTGGKNTEAFF

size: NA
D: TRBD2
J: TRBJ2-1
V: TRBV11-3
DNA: TGTGCCAGCAGCTTGGTTGGCGCGGGGGGGTTGAATGAGCAGTTCTTC
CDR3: CASSLVGAGGLNEQFF

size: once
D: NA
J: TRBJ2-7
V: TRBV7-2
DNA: TGTGCCAGCAGCCACGGGACTGAGCAGTACTTC
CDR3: CASSHGTEQYF

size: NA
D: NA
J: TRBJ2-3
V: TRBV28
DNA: TGTGCCCTCAGCCGACAGGGAGGTTTGGGAACGCAGTATTTT
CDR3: CALSRQGGLGTQYF

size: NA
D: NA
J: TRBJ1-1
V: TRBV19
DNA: TGTGCCACTCGGGGGAACACTGAAGCTTTCTTT
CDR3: CATRGNTEAFF

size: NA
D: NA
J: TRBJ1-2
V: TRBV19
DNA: TGTGCCAGTAGAAGCATCCTTCAGGGCAGTGGCTACACCTTC
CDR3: CASRSILQGSGYTF

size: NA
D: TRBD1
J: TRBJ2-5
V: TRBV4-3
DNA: TGCGCCAGCAGCCAAGATGGGACAGGGGGCGCAGAGACCCAGTACTTC
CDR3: CASSQDGTGGAETQYF

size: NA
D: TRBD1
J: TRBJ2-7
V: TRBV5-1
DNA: TGCGCCAGCAGCGAAAAGTTAGGGGGCGCTTACTCCTACGAGCAGTACTTC
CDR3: CASSEKLGGAYSYEQYF

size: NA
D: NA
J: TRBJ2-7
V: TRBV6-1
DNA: TGTGCCAGTCCCTCCGGGGGAACCTACGAGCAGTACTTC
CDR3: CASPSGGTYEQYF

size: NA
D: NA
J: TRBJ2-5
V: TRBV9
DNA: TGTGCCAGCAGCGTAGGTGGAGGGACAGAGACCCAGTACTTC
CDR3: CASSVGGGTETQYF

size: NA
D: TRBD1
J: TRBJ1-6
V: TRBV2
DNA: TGTGCCAGCAGTGATCACAGGGGCGGGACACCCCTCCACTTT
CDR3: CASSDHRGGTPLHF

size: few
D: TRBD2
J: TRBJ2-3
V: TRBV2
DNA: TGTGCCAGCAGTGAAGCGCGGGGGGGTTTAGATACGCAGTATTTT
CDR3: CASSEARGGLDTQYF

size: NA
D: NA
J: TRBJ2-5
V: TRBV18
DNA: TGTGCCAGCCAAGTCACGAGGGGGGGCGCACGGCAAGAGACCCAGTACTTC
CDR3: CASQVTRGGARQETQYF

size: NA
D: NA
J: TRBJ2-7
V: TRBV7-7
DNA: TGTGCTAGCAGCTTCAGAACAAACTACGAGCAGTACTTC
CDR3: CASSFRTNYEQYF

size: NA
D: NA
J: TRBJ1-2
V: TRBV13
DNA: TGTGCCAGCAGCCCCGGGGTCGAGACTAACTATGGCTACACCTTC
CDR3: CASSPGVETNYGYTF

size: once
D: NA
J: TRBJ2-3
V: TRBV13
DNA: TGTGCCAGCAGCTGGGTCGTGGGGACTTCCACAGATACGCAGTATTTT
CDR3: CASSWVVGTSTDTQYF

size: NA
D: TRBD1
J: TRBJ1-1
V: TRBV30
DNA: TGTGCCTGGAGTAGCGGACAGGGGAGCACTGAAGCTTTCTTT
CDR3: CAWSSGQGSTEAFF

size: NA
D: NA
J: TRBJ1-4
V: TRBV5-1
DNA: TGCGCCAGCAGCATACTCGGTGGAACTAATGAAAAACTGTTTTTT
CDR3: CASSILGGTNEKLFF

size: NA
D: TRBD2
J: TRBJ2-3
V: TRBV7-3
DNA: TGTGCCAGCAGCCCGGGGACTAGCGGGGGTGATACGCAGTATTTT
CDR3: CASSPGTSGGDTQYF

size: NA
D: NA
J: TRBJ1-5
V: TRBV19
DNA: TGTGCCAGTAGTCTCAGGGATTACAACCAGCCCCAGCATTTT
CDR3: CASSLRDYNQPQHF

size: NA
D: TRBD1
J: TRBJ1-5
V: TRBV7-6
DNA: TGTGCCAGCAGCTTAGACGCCAGGGGGATTAGTCAGCCCCAGCATTTT
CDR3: CASSLDARGISQPQHF

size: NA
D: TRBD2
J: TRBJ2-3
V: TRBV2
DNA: TGTGCCAGCAGTGCCGTGGCTAGCGGGAGCACAGATACGCAGTATTTT
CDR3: CASSAVASGSTDTQYF

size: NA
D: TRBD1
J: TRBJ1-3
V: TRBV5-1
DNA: TGCGCCAGCAGCTTCGGGACAGGGGCTGGAAACACCATATATTTT
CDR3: CASSFGTGAGNTIYF

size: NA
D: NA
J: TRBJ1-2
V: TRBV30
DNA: TGTGCCTGGAGTCCTCAGCAACGGAGGGGCTATGGCTACACCTTC
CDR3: CAWSPQQRRGYGYTF

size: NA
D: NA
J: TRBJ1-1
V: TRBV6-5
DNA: TGTGCCAGCAGTTACTCTGGCAGGTCGGGAACTGAAGCTTTCTTT
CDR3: CASSYSGRSGTEAFF

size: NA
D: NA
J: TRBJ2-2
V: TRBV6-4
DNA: TGTGCCAGCAGCACCGATAGCGGAAACACCGGGGAGCTGTTTTTT
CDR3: CASSTDSGNTGELFF

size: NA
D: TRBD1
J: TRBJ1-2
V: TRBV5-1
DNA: TGCGCCAGCAGATCAGGGGGGATGGGAGGCTACACCTTC
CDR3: CASRSGGMGGYTF